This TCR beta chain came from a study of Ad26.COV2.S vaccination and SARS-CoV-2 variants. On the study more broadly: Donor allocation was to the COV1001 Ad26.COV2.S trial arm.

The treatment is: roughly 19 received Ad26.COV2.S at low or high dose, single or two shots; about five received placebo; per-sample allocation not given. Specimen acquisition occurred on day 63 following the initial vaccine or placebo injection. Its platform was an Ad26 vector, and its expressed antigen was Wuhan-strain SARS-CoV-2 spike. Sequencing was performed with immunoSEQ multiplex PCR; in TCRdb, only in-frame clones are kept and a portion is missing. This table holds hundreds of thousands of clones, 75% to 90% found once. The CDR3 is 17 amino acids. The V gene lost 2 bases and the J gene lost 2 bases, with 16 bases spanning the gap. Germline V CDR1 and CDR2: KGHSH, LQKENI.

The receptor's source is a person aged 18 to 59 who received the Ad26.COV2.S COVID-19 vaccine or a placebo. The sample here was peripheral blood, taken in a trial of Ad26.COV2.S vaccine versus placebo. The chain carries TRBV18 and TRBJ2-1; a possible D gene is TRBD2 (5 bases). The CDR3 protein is CASSPEGAPIPYNEQFF. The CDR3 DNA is TGTGCCAGCTCACCAGAGGGCGCCCCCATACCCTACAATGAGCAGTTCTTC.